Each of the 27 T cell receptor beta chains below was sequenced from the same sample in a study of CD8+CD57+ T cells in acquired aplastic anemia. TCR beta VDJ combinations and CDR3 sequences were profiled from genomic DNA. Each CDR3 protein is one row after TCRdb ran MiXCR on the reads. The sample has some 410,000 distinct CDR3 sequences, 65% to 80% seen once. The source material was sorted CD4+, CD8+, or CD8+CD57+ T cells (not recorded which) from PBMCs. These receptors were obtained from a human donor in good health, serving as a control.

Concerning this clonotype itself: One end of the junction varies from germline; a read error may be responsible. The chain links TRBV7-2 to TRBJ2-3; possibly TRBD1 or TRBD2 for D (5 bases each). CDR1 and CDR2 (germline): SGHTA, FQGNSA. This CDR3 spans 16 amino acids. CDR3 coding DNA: TGTGCTAGCAGCAGAGTGAGGACTGGGCAGGGAGATACGCAGTATTTT. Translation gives CASSRVRTGQGDTQYF.

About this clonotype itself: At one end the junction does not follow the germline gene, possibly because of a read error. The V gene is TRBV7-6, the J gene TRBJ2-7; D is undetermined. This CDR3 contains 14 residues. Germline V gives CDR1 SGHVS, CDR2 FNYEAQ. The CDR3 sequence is CASSSGAATDEQYF. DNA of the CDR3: TGTGCCAGCAGCTCCGGCGCGGCAACCGACGAGCAGTATTTC.

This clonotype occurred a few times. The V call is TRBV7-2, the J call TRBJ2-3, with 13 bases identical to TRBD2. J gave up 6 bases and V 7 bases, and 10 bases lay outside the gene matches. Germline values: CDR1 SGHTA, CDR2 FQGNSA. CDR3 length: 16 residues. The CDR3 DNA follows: TGTGCCAGCACCCTACCCGGGACTAGCGGGATGGATACGCAGTATTTT. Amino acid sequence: CASTLPGTSGMDTQYF.

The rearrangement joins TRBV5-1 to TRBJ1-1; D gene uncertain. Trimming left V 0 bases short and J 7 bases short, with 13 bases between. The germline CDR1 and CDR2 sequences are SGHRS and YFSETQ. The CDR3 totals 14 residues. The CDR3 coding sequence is TGCGCCAGCAGCTTGGGACCAAATAGCGGTGAAGCTTTCTTT. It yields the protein CASSLGPNSGEAFF.

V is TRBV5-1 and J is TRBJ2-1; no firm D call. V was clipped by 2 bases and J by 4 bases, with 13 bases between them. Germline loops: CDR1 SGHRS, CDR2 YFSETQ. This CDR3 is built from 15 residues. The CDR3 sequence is CASSLPGFLYNEQFF. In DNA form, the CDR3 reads TGCGCCAGCAGCTTACCGGGCTTCCTGTACAATGAGCAGTTCTTC. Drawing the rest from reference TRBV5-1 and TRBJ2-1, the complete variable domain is KAGVTQTPRYLIKTRGQQVTLSCSPISGHRSVSWYQQTPGQGLQFLFEYFSETQRNKGNFPGRFSGRQFSNSRSEMNVSTLELGDSALYLCASSLPGFLYNEQFFGPGTRLTVL.

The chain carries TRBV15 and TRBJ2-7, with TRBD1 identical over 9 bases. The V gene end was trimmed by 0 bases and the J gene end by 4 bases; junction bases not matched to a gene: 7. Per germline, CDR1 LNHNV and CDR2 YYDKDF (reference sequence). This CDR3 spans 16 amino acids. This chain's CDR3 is CATSRDRGTGMYEQYF. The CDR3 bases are TGTGCCACCAGCAGAGATCGAGGGACAGGGATGTACGAGCAGTACTTC.

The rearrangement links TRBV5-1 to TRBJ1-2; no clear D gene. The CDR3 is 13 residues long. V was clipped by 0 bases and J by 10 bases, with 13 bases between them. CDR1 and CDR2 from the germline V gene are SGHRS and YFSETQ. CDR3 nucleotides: TGCGCCAGCAGCTTGGTCGCAGGTACCTACTACACCTTC. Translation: CASSLVAGTYYTF.

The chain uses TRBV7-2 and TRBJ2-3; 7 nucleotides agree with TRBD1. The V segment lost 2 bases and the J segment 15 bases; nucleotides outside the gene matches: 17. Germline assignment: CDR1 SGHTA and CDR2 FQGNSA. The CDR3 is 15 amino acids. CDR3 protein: CASSLIEATGLYFYF. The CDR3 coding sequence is TGTGCCAGCAGCTTAATTGAAGCGACAGGGCTATACTTCTATTTT.

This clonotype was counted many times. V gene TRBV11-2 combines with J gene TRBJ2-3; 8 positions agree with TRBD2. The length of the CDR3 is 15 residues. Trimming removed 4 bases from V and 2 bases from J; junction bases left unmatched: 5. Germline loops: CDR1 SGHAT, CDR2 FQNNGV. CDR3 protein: CASSSLAGYTDTQYF. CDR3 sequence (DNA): TGTGCCAGCAGCTCATTAGCGGGGTACACAGATACGCAGTATTTT.

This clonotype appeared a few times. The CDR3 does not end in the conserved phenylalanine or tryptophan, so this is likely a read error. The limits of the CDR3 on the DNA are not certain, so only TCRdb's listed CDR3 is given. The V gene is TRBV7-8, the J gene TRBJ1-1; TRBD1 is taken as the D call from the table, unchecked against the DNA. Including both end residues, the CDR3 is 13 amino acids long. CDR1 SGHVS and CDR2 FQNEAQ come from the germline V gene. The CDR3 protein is CASSFPGTNQPQH.

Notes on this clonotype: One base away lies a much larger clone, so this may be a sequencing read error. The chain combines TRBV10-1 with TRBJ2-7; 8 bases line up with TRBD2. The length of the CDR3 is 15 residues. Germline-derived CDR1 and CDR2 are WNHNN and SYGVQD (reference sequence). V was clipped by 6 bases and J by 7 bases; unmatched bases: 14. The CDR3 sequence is CASSLAAGAGDEQYF. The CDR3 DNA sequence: TGCGCCAGCAGCTTGGCAGCGGGGGCAGGGGATGAGCAGTACTTC.

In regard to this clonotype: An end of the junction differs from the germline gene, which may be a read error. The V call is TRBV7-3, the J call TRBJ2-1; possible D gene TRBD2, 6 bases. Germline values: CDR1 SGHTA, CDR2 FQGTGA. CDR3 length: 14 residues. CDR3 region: CASSIDGGYNEQLF. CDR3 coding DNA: TGTGCCAGCAGCATAGATGGGGGGTACAATGAGCAGTTGTTC.

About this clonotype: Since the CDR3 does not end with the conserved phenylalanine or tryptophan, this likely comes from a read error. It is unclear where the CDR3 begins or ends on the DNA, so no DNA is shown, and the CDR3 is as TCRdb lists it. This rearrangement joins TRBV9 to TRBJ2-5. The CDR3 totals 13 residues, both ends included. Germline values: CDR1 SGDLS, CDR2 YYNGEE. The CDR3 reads CASSFGLEETQNL.

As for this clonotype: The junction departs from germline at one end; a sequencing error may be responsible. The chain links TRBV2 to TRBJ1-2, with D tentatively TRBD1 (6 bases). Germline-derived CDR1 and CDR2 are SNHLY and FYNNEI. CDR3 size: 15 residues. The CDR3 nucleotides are TGTGCCAGCAGCGCAGGGGCGGGGAACTACAATGAGCAGATCTTC. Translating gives CASSAGAGNYNEQIF.

CDR3 nucleotide sequence: TGTGCCAGCAGCGTCGGGGCCGTGAACACGAAAGCGTACTTC. Its protein is CASSVGAVNTKAYF. The chain links TRBV7-2 to TRBJ2-5; D tentatively fits TRBD1 or TRBD2 (5 bases each). Per the germline V gene, CDR1 is SGHTA and CDR2 is FQGNSA. V was clipped by 5 bases and J by 13 bases, with 23 bases between them. The CDR3 is 14 amino acids.

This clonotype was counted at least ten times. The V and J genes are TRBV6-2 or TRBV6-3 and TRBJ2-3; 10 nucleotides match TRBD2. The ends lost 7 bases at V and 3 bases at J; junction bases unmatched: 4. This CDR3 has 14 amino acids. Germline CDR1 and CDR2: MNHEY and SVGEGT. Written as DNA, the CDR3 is TGTGCCAGCATGAGCGGGGGGGCAACAGATACGCAGTATTTT. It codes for CASMSGGATDTQYF.

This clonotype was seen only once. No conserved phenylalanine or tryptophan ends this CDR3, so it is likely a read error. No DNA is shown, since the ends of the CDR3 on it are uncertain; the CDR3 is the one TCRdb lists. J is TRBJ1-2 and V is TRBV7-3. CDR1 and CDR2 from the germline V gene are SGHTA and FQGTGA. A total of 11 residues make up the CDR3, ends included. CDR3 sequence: CASTRSYGYPL.

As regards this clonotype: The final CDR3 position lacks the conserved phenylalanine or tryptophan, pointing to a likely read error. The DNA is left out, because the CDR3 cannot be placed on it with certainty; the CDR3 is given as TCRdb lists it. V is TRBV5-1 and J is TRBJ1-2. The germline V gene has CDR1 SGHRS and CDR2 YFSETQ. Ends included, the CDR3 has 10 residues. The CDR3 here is CASSRKGYTS.

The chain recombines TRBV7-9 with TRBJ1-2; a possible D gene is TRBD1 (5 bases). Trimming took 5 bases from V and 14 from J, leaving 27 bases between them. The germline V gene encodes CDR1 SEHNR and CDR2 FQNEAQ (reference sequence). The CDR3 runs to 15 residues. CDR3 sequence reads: CASSQAGEIGNARTF. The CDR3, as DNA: TGTGCCAGCAGCCAAGCGGGGGAAATTGGGAATGCGCGGACCTTC.

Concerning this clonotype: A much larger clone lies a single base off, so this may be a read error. The CDR3 loop is CATSDPGTGPYDEQYF. CDR3 coding DNA: TGTGCCACCAGTGATCCTGGGACAGGACCTTACGATGAGCAGTACTTC. The V call is TRBV24-1, the J call TRBJ2-7, with 8 bases fitting TRBD1. J lost 7 bases, V lost 3 bases, and 13 bases had no gene match. CDR3 length: 16 residues. Per germline, CDR1 KGHDR and CDR2 SFDVKD.

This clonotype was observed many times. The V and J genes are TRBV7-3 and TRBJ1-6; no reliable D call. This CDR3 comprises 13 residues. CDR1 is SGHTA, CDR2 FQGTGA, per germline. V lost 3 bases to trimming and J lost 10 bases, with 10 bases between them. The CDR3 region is CASSLAGGSPLHF. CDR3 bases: TGTGCCAGCAGCTTGGCTGGAGGGTCACCCCTCCACTTT. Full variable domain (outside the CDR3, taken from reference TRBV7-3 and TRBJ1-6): GAGVSQTPSNKVTEKGKYVELRCDPISGHTALYWYRQSLGQGPEFLIYFQGTGAADDSGLPNDRFFAVRPEGSVSTLKIQRTERGDSAVYLCASSLAGGSPLHFGNGTRLTVT.

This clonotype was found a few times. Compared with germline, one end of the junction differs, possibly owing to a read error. For the CDR3, the DNA is TGTGCTAGCAACGCCGGGGGGCTGTTTTTT. This sequence encodes CASNAGGLFF. V gene TRBV7-7 combines with J gene TRBJ2-2; D might be TRBD2 (6 bases). Germline values: CDR1 SSHAT, CDR2 FNYEAQ (reference sequence). The CDR3 runs 10 residues.

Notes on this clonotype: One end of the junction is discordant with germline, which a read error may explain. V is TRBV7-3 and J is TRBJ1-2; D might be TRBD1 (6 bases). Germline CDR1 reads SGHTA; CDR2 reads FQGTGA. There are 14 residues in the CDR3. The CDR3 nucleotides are TGTGCCAGCAGCTTGACGGGACAAAACTATGACTACACCTTC. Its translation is CASSLTGQNYDYTF.

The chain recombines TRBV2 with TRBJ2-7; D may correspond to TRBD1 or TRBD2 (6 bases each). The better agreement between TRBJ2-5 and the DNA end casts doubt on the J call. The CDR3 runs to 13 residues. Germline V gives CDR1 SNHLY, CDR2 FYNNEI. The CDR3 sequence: CASSLTGTETQYF. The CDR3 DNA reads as TGTGCCAGCAGTTTAACAGGGACTGAGACCCAGTACTTC.

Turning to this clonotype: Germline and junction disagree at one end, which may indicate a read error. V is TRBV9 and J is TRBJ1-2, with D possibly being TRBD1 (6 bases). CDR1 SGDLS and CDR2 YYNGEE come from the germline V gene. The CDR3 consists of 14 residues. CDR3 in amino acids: CASSVETGEYGYTF. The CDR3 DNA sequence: TGCGCCAGCAGCGTCGAGACAGGCGAATATGGCTACACCTTC.

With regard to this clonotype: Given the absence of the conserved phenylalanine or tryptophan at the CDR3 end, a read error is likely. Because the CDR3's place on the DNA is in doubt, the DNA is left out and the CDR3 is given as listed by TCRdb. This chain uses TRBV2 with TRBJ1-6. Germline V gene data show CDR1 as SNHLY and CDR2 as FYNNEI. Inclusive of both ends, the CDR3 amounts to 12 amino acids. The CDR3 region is CASSSRRTPHHS.

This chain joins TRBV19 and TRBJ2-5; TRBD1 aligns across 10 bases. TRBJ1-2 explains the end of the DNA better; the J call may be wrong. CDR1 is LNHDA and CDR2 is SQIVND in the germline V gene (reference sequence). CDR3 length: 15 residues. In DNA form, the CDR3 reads TGTGCCAGTAGTCCCAGGACAGGGGGGGGCGATGGCTACACCTTC. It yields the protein CASSPRTGGGDGYTF.